This record concerns one T cell receptor (beta chain) sequence. Treatment here: oral pan-JAK inhibitor, 5-10 mg twice daily. This record comes from a study of CD8+ T cells in alopecia areata. Isolated RNA was reverse transcribed into cDNA used as the sequencing template. The protocol was immunoSEQ multiplex PCR, while the TCRdb copy is restricted to in-frame clones and leaves out a portion. The data contain about 180,000 clones, about 48% of them seen just once; the ten biggest clones take up roughly 10%. CDR3 length: 14 amino acids. Germline CDR1 reads SGDLS; CDR2 reads YYNGEE. V was clipped by 3 bases and J by 5 bases; unmatched bases: 7.

The sample in question was CD8+ T cells sorted from blood, obtained at week 24, from a patient treated with tofacitinib. This rearrangement joins TRBV9 to TRBJ1-1; TRBD1 agrees at 7 bases. This sequence originates from a human donor with alopecia areata. The CDR3, as DNA: TGTGCCAGCAGCGGAGGGGGCACATGGACTGAAGCTTTCTTT. Translating gives CASSGGGTWTEAFF.